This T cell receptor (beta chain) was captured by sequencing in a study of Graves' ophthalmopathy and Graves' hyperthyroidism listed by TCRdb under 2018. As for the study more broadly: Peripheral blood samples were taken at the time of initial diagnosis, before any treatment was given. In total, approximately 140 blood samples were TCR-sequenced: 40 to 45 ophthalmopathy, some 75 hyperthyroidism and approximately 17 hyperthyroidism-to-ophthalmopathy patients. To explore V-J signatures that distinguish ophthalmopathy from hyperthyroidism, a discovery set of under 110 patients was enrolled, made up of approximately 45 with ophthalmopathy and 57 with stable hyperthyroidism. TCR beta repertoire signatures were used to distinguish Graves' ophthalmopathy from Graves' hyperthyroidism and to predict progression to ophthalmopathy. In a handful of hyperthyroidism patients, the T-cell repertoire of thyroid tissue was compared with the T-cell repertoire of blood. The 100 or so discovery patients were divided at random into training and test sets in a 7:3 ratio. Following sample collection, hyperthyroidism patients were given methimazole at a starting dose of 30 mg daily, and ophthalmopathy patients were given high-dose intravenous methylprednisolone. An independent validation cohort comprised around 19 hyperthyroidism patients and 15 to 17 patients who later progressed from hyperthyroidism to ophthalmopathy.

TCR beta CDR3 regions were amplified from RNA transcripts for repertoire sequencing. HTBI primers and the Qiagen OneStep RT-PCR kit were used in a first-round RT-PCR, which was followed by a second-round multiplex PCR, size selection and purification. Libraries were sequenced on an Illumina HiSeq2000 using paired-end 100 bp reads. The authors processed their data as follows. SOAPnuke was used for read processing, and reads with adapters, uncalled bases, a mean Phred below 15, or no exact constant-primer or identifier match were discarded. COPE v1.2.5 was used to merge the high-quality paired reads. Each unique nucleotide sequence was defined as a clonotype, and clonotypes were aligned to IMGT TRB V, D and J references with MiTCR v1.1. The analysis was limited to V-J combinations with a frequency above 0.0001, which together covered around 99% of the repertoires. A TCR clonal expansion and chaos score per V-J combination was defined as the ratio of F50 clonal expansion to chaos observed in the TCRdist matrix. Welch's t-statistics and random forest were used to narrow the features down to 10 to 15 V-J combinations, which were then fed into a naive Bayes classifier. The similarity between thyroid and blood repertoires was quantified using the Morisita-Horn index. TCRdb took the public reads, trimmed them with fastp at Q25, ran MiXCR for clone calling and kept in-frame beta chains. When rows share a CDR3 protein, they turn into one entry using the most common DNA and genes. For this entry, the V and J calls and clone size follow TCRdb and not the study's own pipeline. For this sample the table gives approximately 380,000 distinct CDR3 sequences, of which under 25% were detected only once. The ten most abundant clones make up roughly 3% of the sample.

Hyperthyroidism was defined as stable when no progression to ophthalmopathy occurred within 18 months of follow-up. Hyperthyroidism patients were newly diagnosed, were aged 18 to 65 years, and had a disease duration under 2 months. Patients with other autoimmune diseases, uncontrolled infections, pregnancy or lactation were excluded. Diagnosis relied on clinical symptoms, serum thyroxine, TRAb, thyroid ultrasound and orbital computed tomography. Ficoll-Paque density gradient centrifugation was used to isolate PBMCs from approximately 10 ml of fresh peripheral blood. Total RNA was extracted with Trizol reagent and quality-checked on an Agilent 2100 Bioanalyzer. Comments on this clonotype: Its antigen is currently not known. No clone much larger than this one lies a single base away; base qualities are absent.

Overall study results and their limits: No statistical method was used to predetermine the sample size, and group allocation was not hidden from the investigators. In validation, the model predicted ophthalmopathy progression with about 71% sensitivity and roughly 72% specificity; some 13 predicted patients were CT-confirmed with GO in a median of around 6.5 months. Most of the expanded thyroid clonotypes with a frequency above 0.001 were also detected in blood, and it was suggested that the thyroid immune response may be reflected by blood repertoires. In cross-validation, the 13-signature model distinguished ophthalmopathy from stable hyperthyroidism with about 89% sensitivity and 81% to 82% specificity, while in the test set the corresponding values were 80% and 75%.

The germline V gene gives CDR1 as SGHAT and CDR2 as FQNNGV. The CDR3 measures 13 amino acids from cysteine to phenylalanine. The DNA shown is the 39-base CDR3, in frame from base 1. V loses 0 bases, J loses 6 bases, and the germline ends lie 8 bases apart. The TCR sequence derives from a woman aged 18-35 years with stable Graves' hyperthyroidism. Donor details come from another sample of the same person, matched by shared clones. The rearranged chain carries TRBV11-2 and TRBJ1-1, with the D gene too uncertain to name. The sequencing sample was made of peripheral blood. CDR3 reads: CASSLDRRAEAFF. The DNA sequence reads TGTGCCAGCAGCTTAGATCGGAGGGCTGAAGCTTTCTTT.